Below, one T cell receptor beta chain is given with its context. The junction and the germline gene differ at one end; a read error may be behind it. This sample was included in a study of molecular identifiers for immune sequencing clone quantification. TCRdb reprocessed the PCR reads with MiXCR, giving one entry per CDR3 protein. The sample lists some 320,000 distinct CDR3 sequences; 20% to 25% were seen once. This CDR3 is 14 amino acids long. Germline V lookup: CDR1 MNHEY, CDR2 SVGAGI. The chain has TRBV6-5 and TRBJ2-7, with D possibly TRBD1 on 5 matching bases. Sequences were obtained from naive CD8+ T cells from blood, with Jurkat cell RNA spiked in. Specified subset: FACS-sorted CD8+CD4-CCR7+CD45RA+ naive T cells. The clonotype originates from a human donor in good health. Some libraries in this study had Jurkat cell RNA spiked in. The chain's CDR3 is CACSPSTGPYEQYF. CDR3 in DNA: TGTGCCTGCAGTCCCTCAACAGGCCCCTACGAGCAGTACTTC.